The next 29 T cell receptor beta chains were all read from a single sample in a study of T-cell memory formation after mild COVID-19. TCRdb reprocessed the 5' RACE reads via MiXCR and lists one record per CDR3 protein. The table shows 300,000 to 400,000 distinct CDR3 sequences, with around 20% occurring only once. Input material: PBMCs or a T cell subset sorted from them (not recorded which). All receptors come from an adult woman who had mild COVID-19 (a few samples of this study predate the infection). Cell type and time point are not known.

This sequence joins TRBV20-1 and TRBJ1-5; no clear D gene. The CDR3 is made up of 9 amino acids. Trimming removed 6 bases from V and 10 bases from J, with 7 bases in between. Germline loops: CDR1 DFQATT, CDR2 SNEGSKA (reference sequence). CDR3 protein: CSAGLPQHF. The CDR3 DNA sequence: TGCAGTGCCGGGCTACCCCAGCATTTT.

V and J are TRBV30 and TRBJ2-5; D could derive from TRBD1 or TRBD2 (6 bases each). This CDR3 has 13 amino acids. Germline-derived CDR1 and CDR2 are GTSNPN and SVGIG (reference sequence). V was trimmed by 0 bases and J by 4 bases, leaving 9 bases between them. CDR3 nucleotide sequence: TGTGCCTGGAGTGTCGGGGGCCCAGAGACCCAGTACTTC. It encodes CAWSVGGPETQYF. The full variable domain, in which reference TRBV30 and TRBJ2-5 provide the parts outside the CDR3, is SQTIHQWPATLVQPVGSPLSLECTVEGTSNPNLYWYRQAAGRGLQLLFYSVGIGQISSEVPQNLSASRPQDRQFILSSKKLLLSDSGFYLCAWSVGGPETQYFGPGTRLLVL.

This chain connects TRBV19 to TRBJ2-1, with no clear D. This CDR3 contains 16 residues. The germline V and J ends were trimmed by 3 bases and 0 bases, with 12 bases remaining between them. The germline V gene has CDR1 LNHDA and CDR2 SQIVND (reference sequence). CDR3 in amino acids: CASSIGLTGSYNEQFF. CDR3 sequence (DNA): TGTGCCAGTAGTATTGGGCTCACTGGCTCCTACAATGAGCAGTTCTTC.

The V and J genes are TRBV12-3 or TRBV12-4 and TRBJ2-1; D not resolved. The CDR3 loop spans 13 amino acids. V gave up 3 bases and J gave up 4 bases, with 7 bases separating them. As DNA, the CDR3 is TGTGCCAGCAGTTTCGTTGGTTACAATGAGCAGTTCTTC. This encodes CASSFVGYNEQFF.

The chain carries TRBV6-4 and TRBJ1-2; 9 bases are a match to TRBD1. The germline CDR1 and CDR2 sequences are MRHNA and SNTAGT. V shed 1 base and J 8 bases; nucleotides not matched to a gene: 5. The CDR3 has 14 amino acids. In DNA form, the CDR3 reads TGTGCCAGCAGTGACTTGGGGACAGGGCAGGGCTACACCTTC. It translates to CASSDLGTGQGYTF.

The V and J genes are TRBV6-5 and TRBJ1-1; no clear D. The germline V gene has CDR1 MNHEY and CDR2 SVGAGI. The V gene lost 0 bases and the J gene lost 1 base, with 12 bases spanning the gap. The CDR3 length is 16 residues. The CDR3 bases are TGTGCCAGCAGTTACTCAAAGGGAGTGAAGAACACTGAAGCTTTCTTT. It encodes CASSYSKGVKNTEAFF.

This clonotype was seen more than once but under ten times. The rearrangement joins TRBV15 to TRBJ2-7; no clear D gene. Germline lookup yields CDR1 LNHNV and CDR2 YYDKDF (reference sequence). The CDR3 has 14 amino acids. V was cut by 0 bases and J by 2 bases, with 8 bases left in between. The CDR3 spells CATSREGGAYEQYF. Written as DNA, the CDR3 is TGTGCCACCAGCAGAGAGGGCGGAGCCTACGAGCAGTACTTC.

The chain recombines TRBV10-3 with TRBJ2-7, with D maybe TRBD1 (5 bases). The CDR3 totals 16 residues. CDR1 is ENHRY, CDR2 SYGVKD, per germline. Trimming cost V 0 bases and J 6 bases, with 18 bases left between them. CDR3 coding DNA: TGTGCCATCAGTGAGTCCGTTTTGCAGGGTGCAACCGAGCAGTACTTC. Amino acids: CAISESVLQGATEQYF.

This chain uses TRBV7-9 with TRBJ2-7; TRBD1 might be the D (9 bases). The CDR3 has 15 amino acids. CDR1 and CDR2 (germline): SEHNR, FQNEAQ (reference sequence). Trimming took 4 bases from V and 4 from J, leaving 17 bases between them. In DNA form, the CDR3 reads TGTGCCAGCAGCTCGGACAGGGGACTAGGGTACGAGCAGTACTTC. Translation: CASSSDRGLGYEQYF. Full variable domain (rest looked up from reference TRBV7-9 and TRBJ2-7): DTGVSQNPRHKITKRGQNVTFRCDPISEHNRLYWYRQTLGQGPEFLTYFQNEAQLEKSRLLSDRFSAERPKGSFSTLEIQRTEQGDSAMYLCASSSDRGLGYEQYFGPGTRLTVT.

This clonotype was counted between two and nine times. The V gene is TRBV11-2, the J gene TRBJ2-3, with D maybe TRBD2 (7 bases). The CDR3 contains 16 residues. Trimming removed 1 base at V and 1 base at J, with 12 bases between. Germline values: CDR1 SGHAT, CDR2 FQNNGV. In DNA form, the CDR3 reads TGTGCCAGCAGCTTAGTGGGGGGGGGCCGCACAGATACGCAGTATTTT. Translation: CASSLVGGGRTDTQYF.

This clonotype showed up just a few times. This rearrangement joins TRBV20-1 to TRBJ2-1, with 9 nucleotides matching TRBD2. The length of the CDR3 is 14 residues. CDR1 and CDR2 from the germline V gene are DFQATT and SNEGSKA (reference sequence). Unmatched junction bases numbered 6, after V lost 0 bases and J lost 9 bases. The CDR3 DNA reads TGCAGTGCTAGAGATTGGGCGGGAGGGGGTGAGCAGTTCTTC. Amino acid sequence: CSARDWAGGGEQFF.

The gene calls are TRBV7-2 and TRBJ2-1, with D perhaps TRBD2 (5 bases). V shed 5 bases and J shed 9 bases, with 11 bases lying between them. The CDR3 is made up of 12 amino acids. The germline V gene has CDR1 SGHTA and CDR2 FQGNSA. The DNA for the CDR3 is TGTGCCAGCAGCGACTACTACTTTGAGCAGTTCTTC. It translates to CASSDYYFEQFF.

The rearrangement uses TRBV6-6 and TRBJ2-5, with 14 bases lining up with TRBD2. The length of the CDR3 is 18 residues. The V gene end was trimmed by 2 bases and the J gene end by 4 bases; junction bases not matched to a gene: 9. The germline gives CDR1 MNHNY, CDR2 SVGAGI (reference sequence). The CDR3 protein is CASSYERLAGGPGETQYF. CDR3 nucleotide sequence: TGTGCCAGCAGTTACGAGCGACTAGCGGGAGGGCCGGGAGAGACCCAGTACTTC.

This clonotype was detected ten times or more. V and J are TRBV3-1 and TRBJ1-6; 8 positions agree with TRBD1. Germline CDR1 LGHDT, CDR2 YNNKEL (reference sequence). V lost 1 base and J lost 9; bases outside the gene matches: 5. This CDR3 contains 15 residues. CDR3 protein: CASSQVGQGLSPLHF. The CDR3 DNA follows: TGTGCCAGCAGCCAAGTCGGACAGGGTCTTTCACCCCTCCACTTT.

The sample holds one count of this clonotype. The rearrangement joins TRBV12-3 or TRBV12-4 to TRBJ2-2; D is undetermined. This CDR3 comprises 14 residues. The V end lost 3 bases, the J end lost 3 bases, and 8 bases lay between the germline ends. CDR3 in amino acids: CASSLYSHTGELFF. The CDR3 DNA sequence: TGTGCCAGCAGTTTGTATTCGCACACCGGGGAGCTGTTTTTT.

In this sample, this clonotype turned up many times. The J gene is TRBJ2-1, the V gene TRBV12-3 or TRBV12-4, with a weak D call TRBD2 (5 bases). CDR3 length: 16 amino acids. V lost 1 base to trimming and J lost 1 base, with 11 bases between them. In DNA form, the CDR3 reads TGTGCCAGCAGTTTAGGAGGTCGCGGGTCCTACAATGAGCAGTTCTTC. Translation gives CASSLGGRGSYNEQFF.

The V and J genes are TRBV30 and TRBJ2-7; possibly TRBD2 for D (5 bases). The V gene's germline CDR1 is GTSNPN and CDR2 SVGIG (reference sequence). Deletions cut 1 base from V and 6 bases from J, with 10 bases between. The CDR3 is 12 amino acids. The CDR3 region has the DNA TGTGCCTGGAGTGCGGGGATGGCCGAGCAGTACTTC. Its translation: CAWSAGMAEQYF.

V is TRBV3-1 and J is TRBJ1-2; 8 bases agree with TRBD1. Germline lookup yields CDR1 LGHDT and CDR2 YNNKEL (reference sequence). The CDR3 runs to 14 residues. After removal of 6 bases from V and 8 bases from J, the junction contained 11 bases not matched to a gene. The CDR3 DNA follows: TGTGCCAGCAGACGACAGGGGCCTAGTATGGGCTACACCTTC. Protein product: CASRRQGPSMGYTF.

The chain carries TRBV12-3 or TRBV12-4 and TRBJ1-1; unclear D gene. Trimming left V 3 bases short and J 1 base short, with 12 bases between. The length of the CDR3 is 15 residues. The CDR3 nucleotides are TGTGCCAGCAGTTTGTCCGCGGACGGGAACACTGAAGCTTTCTTT. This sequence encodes CASSLSADGNTEAFF.

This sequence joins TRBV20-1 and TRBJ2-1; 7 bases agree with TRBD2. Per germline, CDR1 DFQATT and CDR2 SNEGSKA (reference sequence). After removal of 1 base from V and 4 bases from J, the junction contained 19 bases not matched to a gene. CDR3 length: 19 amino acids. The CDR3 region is CSARAPSGASGPKYNEQFF. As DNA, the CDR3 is TGCAGTGCTAGAGCCCCCTCCGGCGCTAGCGGCCCAAAGTACAATGAGCAGTTCTTC.

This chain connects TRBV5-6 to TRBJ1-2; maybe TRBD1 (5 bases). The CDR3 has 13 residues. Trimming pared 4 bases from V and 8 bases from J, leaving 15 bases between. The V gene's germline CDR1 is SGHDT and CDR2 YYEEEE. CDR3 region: CASSPGPSRGYTF. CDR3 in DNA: TGTGCCAGCAGCCCAGGGCCCTCGCGGGGCTACACCTTC.

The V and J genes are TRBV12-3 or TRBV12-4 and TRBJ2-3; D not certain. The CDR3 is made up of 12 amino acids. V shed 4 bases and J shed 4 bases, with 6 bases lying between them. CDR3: CASSSAPDTQYF. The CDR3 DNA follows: TGTGCCAGCAGTTCGGCCCCAGATACGCAGTATTTT.

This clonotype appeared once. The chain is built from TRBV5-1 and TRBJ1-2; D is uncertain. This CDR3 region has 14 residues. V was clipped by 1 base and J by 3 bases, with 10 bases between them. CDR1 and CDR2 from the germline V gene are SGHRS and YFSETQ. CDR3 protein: CASSLRQADYGYTF. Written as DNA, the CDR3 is TGCGCCAGCAGCTTGAGGCAGGCCGACTATGGCTACACCTTC.

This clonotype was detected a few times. In DNA form, the CDR3 reads TGCAGTGCTAGAGATGGAGAGGGACCCACTCAGCCCCAGCATTTT. This encodes CSARDGEGPTQPQHF. V is TRBV20-1 and J is TRBJ1-5; possible D gene TRBD1, 5 bases. The CDR3 has 15 residues. In germline, CDR1 is DFQATT, CDR2 SNEGSKA (reference sequence). V lost 0 bases and J 6 bases, leaving 15 bases between the germline ends.

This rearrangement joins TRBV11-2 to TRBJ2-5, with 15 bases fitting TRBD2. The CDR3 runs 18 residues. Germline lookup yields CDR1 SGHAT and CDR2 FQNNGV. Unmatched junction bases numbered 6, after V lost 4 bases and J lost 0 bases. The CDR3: CASSSGTSGGLYQETQYF. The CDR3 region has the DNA TGTGCCAGCAGCTCGGGGACTAGCGGGGGGTTATACCAAGAGACCCAGTACTTC.

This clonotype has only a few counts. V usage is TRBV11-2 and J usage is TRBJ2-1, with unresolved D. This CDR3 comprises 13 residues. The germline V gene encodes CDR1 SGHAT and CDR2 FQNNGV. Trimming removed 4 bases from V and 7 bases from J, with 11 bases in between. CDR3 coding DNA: TGTGCCAGCAGCTCCCAGGTAATGAATGAGCAGTTCTTC. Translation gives CASSSQVMNEQFF.

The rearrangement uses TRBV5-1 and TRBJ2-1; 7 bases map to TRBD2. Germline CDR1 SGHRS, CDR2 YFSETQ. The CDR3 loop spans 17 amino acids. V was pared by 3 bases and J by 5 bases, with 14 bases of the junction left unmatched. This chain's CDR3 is CASSWAFPAGTNNEQFF. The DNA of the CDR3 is TGCGCCAGCAGCTGGGCCTTTCCAGCGGGAACTAACAATGAGCAGTTCTTC.

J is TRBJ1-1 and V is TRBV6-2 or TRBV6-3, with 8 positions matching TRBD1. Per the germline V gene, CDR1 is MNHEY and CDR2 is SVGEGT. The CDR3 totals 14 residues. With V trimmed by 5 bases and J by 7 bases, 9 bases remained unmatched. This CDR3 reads CASSAGAGGGEAFF. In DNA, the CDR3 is TGTGCCAGCAGTGCCGGGGCAGGGGGCGGTGAAGCTTTCTTT.

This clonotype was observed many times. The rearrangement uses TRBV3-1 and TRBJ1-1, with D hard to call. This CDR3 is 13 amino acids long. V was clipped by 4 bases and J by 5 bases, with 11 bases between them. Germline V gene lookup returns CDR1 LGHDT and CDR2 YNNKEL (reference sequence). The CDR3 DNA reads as TGTGCCAGCAGCCGCGGACCGATGACTGAAGCTTTCTTT. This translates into CASSRGPMTEAFF.